Sequencing of this T cell receptor (beta chain) was carried out in a study of blood T cell repertoires in COVID-19. Study context: PBMCs, B-cell-depleted T cells, or T cells provided the cDNA or gDNA that made up the material.

This clone was seen once. The cohort comprised adults aged 18 to 89 years residing in about two dozen US areas. Original data processing: Nucleated cell number was recorded as an estimate derived from reference gene primer amplification. Only in-frame clones appear in the TCRdb table, and some are missing; sequencing was by immunoSEQ multiplex PCR. The V and J calls and clone size were taken over from that table, and D and trimming were inferred from the DNA. The data hold a few hundred thousand clones, with around 86% observed a single time. This TCR derives from a woman in her forties or fifties who had recovered from COVID-19. Sequencing was done on a sample of PBMCs or T cells enriched from blood (not recorded which).

CDR3 bases: TGTGCCTCCAAGTCGGCAGGGAACTCACCCCTCCACTTT. The encoded protein is CASKSAGNSPLHF. This chain links TRBV30 with TRBJ1-6, with a possible D match to TRBD1 (5 bases). Germline-derived CDR1 and CDR2 are GTSNPN and SVGIG (reference sequence). The CDR3 spans 13 residues. V was pared by 7 bases and J by 10 bases, with 17 bases between.